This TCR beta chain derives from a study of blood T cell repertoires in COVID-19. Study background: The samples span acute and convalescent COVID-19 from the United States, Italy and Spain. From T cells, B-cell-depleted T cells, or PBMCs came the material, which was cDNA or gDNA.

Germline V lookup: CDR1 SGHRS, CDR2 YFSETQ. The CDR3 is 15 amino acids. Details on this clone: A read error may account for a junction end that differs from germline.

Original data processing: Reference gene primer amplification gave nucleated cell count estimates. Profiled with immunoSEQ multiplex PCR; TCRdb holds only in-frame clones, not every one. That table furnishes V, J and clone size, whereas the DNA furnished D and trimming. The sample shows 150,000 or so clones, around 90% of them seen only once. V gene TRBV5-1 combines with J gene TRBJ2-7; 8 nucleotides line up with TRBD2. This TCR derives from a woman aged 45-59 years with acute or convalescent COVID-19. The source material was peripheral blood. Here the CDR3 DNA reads TGCGCCAGCAGCTTGGAGGGGCGGGAGGATGCTCATTTGCACTTC. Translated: CASSLEGREDAHLHF.